Listed below are T cell receptor beta chains from one sample, sequenced in a study of T cell changes during pregnancy in multiple sclerosis. Clones were sequenced by immunoSEQ multiplex PCR, and TCRdb holds only the in-frame ones, with some missing. This sample carries nearly 45,000 clones, 90% to 97% of them seen once, and the ten largest clones take 0.89%. The material was peripheral blood, obtained in the second trimester of pregnancy. These receptor sequences come from a female donor with multiple sclerosis, enrolled in a pregnancy study. Both conserved end residues are part of each CDR3. Each record gives: J gene, D gene, V gene, clone size, CDR3 protein, CDR3 DNA. The D gene is left open where the match is weak. Part of the rows lack a size; the others show once, few, many or a class for expanded clones.

>TRBJ1-1|.|TRBV7-9|.
CASSRRGGTEAFF
TGTGCCAGCAGCCGGCGGGGGGGGACTGAAGCTTTCTTT
>TRBJ2-7|TRBD1|TRBV28|.
CASRPSGQGVWYEQYF
TGTGCCAGCAGGCCCTCGGGACAGGGGGTTTGGTACGAGCAGTACTTC
>TRBJ1-2|TRBD1|TRBV4-1|.
CASSQDRGTGGAGGYTF
TGCGCCAGCAGCCAAGATCGGGGGACAGGGGGCGCGGGTGGCTACACCTTC
>TRBJ2-7|.|TRBV10-3|once
CAISERPGNYEQYF
TGTGCCATCAGTGAGAGGCCAGGGAACTACGAGCAGTACTTC
>TRBJ2-3|.|TRBV6-6|.
CATNTGTDTQYF
TGTGCCACCAATACGGGCACAGATACGCAGTATTTT
>TRBJ2-7|TRBD2|TRBV5-1|.
CASSLGASGFTYEQYF
TGCGCCAGCAGCTTGGGGGCTAGCGGTTTTACCTACGAGCAGTACTTC
>TRBJ2-7|TRBD1|TRBV15|.
CATRNRGYYEQYF
TGTGCCACCAGAAACAGGGGCTACTACGAGCAGTACTTC
>TRBJ1-6|.|TRBV18|.
CASSPFRQGNSPLHF
TGTGCCAGCTCACCTTTCCGGCAGGGGAATTCACCCCTCCACTTT
>TRBJ2-3|.|TRBV27|once
CASSSVRVTDTQYF
TGTGCCAGCAGCTCCGTCAGGGTGACAGATACGCAGTATTTT
>TRBJ2-3|TRBD2|TRBV9|.
CASSVEAGGRIDTQYF
TGTGCCAGCAGCGTAGAGGCGGGGGGCCGGATAGATACGCAGTATTTT
>TRBJ1-1|.|TRBV18|.
CASSPQSPNGAFF
TGTGCCAGCTCACCACAAAGCCCAAACGGGGCTTTCTTT
>TRBJ1-2|TRBD1|TRBV27|.
CASSGQGAIYGYTF
TGTGCCAGCAGTGGACAGGGGGCGATCTATGGCTACACCTTC
>TRBJ1-5|TRBD1|TRBV29-1|.
CSVKTGNQPQHF
TGCAGCGTAAAGACAGGGAATCAGCCCCAGCATTTT
>TRBJ1-4|.|TRBV6-1|once
CASSPKRGGNEKLFF
TGTGCCAGCAGTCCTAAACGGGGGGGGAATGAAAAACTGTTTTTT
>TRBJ1-2|TRBD1|TRBV19|.
CASIDRGRNYYTF
TGTGCCAGTATCGACAGGGGACGGAATTATTACACCTTC
>TRBJ1-2|TRBD1|TRBV4-3|.
CASSQFEQGSYGYTF
TGCGCCAGCAGCCAATTTGAACAGGGGTCCTATGGCTACACCTTC
>TRBJ1-5|TRBD1|TRBV28|.
CASSLVGTGDQPQHF
TGTGCCAGCAGTTTAGTGGGGACAGGGGATCAGCCCCAGCATTTT
>TRBJ1-2|.|TRBV19|.
CASSPRLGGYTF
TGTGCCAGTAGTCCCCGTCTCGGGGGCTACACCTTC
>TRBJ2-2|TRBD2|TRBV15|.
CATSRGEGHSTGELFF
TGTGCCACCAGCAGAGGGGAGGGGCATAGCACCGGGGAGCTGTTTTTT
>TRBJ2-3|TRBD1|TRBV7-9|once
CASSFSHRGASTDTQYF
TGTGCCAGCAGCTTCAGTCACAGGGGCGCTAGCACAGATACGCAGTATTTT
>TRBJ1-4|TRBD1|TRBV19|.
CASIIDRGTTNEKLFF
TGTGCCAGTATTATAGACAGGGGGACAACTAATGAAAAACTGTTTTTT
>TRBJ1-1|TRBD1|TRBV4-2|.
CASSQLRTGLIITEAFF
TGTGCCAGCAGCCAACTCCGGACAGGGCTGATCATTACTGAAGCTTTCTTT
>TRBJ2-3|TRBD1|TRBV14|.
CASSQDSRVTGGADTQYF
TGTGCCAGCAGCCAAGATTCTAGGGTAACAGGGGGCGCAGATACGCAGTATTTT
>TRBJ2-6|.|TRBV29-1|.
CSVEESSGANVLTF
TGCAGCGTCGAGGAAAGCTCTGGGGCCAACGTCCTGACTTTC
>TRBJ2-1|.|TRBV4-1|.
CASSPVGDAYNEQFF
TGCGCCAGCAGCCCTGTAGGGGATGCCTACAATGAGCAGTTCTTC
>TRBJ2-2|.|TRBV7-2|.
CASSPGMTGTGELFF
TGTGCCAGCAGCCCGGGGATGACGGGAACCGGGGAGCTGTTTTTT
>TRBJ1-5|.|TRBV30|.
CAWSVGSGSNQPQHF
TGTGCCTGGAGTGTAGGCTCGGGATCCAATCAGCCCCAGCATTTT
>TRBJ1-1|TRBD1|TRBV5-1|.
CASSLRTGGMNTEAFF
TGCGCCAGCAGCTTGAGGACAGGGGGAATGAACACTGAAGCTTTCTTT
>TRBJ1-3|.|TRBV7-2|.
CASSFRGNSGNTIYF
TGTGCCAGCAGCTTCAGGGGAAACTCTGGAAACACCATATATTTT
>TRBJ2-1|TRBD2|TRBV5-6|.
CASSLTGLAGSYNEQFF
TGTGCCAGCAGCTTGACGGGACTAGCGGGCTCCTACAATGAGCAGTTCTTC
>TRBJ2-5|.|TRBV2|.
CASRLRVETQYF
TGTGCCAGCAGGCTCAGGGTAGAGACCCAGTACTTC
>TRBJ1-1|TRBD1|TRBV5-1|.
CASSFGTVPSNTEAFF
TGCGCCAGCAGCTTCGGGACAGTTCCCTCGAACACTGAAGCTTTCTTT
>TRBJ2-2|.|TRBV7-8|once
CASSPRENTGELFF
TGTGCCAGCAGCCCCAGGGAAAACACCGGGGAGCTGTTTTTT
>TRBJ2-3|.|TRBV23-1|.
CASDFRHGASTDTQYF
TGCGCCAGCGATTTCCGGCATGGAGCTAGCACAGATACGCAGTATTTT
>TRBJ1-2|TRBD1|TRBV4-2|.
CASSQESGGNYGYTF
TGTGCCAGCAGCCAAGAGTCAGGGGGTAACTATGGCTACACCTTC
>TRBJ1-1|TRBD1|TRBV13|.
CASSPQGRGTEAFF
TGTGCCAGCAGTCCACAGGGGCGCGGCACTGAAGCTTTCTTT
>TRBJ2-1|.|TRBV18|.
CASSPSTAGTSNEQFF
TGTGCCAGCTCACCATCAACAGCGGGGACATCCAATGAGCAGTTCTTC
>TRBJ1-2|.|TRBV9|.
CASSVEAGNYGYTF
TGTGCCAGCAGCGTAGAGGCAGGGAACTATGGCTACACCTTC
>TRBJ1-2|TRBD1|TRBV2|.
CAIPTGVYGYTF
TGTGCCATTCCGACAGGGGTCTATGGCTACACCTTC
>TRBJ1-4|.|TRBV19|.
CASKTNEKLFF
TGTGCCTCCAAAACTAATGAAAAACTGTTTTTT